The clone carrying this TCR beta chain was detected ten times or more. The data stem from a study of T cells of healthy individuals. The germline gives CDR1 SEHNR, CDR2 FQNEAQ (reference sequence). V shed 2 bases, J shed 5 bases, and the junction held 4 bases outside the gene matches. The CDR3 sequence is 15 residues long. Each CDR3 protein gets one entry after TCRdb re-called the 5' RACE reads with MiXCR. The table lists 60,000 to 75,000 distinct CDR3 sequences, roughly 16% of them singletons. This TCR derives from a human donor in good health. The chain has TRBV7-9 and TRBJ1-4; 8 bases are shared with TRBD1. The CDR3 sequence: CASSLLRQGNEKLFF. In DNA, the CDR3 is TGTGCCAGCAGCTTATTACGACAGGGGAATGAAAAACTGTTTTTT.